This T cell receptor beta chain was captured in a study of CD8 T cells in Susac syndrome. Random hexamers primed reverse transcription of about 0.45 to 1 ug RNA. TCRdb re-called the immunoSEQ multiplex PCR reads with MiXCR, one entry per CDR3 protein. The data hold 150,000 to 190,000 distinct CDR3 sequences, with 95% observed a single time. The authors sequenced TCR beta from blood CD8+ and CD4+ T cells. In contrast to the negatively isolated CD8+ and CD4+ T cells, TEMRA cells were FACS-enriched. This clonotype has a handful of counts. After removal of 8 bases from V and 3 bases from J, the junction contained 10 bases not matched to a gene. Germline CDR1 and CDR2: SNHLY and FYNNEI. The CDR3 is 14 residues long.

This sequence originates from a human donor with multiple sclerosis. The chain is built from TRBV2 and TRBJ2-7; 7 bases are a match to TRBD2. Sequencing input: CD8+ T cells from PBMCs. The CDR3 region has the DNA TGTGCCAGCGCCCCTAGCGGATACGACTACGAGCAGTACTTC. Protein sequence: CASAPSGYDYEQYF. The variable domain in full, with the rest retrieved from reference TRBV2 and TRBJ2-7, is EPEVTQTPSHQVTQMGQEVILRCVPISNHLYFYWYRQILGQKVEFLVSFYNNEISEKSEIFDDQFSVERPDGSNFTLKIRSTKLEDSAMYFCASAPSGYDYEQYFGPGTRLTVT.